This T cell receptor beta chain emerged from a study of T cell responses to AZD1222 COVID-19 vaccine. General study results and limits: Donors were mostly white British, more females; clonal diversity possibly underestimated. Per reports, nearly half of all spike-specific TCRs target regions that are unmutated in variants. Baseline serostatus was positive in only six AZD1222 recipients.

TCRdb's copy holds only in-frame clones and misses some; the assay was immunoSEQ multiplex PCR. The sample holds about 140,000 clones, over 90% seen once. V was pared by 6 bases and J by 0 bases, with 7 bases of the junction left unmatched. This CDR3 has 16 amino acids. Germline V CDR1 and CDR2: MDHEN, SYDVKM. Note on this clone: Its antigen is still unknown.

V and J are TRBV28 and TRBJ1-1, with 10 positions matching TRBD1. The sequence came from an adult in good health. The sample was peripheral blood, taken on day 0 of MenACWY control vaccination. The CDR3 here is CASSRDRGNMNTEAFF. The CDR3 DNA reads TGTGCCAGCAGCCGGGACAGGGGAAACATGAACACTGAAGCTTTCTTT.